This paragraph covers one TCR beta chain sequence. This record belongs to a study of blood T cell repertoires in COVID-19. The wider study: Acute and convalescent COVID-19 specimens originated in the United States, Italy and Spain.

Clones were sequenced by immunoSEQ multiplex PCR, and TCRdb holds only the in-frame ones, with some missing. The sample lists about 330,000 clones, roughly 90% occurring once. Deletions cut 6 bases from V and 0 bases from J, with 14 bases between. The CDR3 contains 15 residues. Germline CDR1 reads SNHLY; CDR2 reads FYNNEI. Sequenced material: peripheral blood. The V and J genes are TRBV2 and TRBJ2-5, with D possibly being TRBD1 (6 bases). The clonotype was recovered from a man between 18 and 29 years old who had recovered from COVID-19. Written as DNA, the CDR3 is TGTGCCAGCAGGCCCGGGACACTGTACCAAGAGACCCAGTACTTC. This encodes CASRPGTLYQETQYF.